This TCR beta chain originates from a study of cytomegalovirus exposure and HLA in healthy donors. The PCR contained 60 Vbeta and 13 Jbeta primers. In the source study's methods: The count from a later analysis was some 83 million unique TCR beta chains, approximately 9.9 million of them shared. The data were produced by immunoSEQ multiplex PCR, yet TCRdb's version contains in-frame clones alone and is incomplete. V and J calls plus clone size are reproduced from that table; the DNA served to infer D and trimming. Its clone listing holds 130,000 to 150,000 clones. About this clone: Its matching antigen is unknown.

Study-level results: Clonal expansion was found to be greater in HLA-associated TCR beta chains than in equally common others in a later analysis. Reported results showed that the classifier diagnosed cytomegalovirus status with high specificity and sensitivity.

The TCR originated in a middle-aged man in good health and CMV-seronegative. Material for sequencing was PBMCs.

CDR3 nucleotide sequence: TGTGCCAGCAGCTTAACTGGGGGGGCTTACAATGAGCAGTTCTTC. Encoded protein: CASSLTGGAYNEQFF. This chain uses TRBV11-2 with TRBJ2-1, with a weak D call TRBD2 (7 bases). CDR3 length: 15 amino acids. Germline V CDR1 and CDR2: SGHAT, FQNNGV. V gave up 2 bases and J gave up 4 bases, with 12 bases separating them.